The rows below give T cell receptor beta chains drawn from one sample of a study of blood T cells in healthy people across ages. MiXCR, applied by TCRdb to the 5' RACE reads, yields one record per CDR3 protein. The profile shows over 1.5 million distinct CDR3 sequences, around half of them singletons. Sequencing was carried out using blood. All receptors come from a woman between 40 and 55 years old in good health. Each CDR3 is given with its conserved first and last residue. The order of the fields is D gene, V gene, clone size, J gene, CDR3 DNA, CDR3 protein. D genes are given only for firm matches. Expanded clones are given a class, and other clones once, few, many or no size at all.

d_call: TRBD1; v_call: TRBV6-1; clone_size: NA; j_call: TRBJ2-7; cdr3_nt: TGTGCCAGCAGTGTCCAAGGGACAGTAAGATCCTACGAGCAGTACTTC; cdr3_aa: CASSVQGTVRSYEQYF
d_call: NA; v_call: TRBV6-5; clone_size: few; j_call: TRBJ2-1; cdr3_nt: TGTGCCAGCAGTTACGCGGTTGGGGGTCCGTACAATGAGCAGTTCTTC; cdr3_aa: CASSYAVGGPYNEQFF
d_call: NA; v_call: TRBV11-2; clone_size: few; j_call: TRBJ2-7; cdr3_nt: TGTGCCAGCAGCTTTTTCGGGACGGGAGCCTACGAGCAGTACTTC; cdr3_aa: CASSFFGTGAYEQYF
d_call: NA; v_call: TRBV20-1; clone_size: NA; j_call: TRBJ2-1; cdr3_nt: TGCAGTGCTCGCCCGGGGGAAACCTACAATGAGCAGTTCTTC; cdr3_aa: CSARPGETYNEQFF
d_call: NA; v_call: TRBV6-5; clone_size: NA; j_call: TRBJ2-3; cdr3_nt: TGTGCCAGCAGTTACGGAGCTCCCACCGGCACAGATACGCAGTATTTT; cdr3_aa: CASSYGAPTGTDTQYF
d_call: TRBD2; v_call: TRBV20-1; clone_size: NA; j_call: TRBJ2-7; cdr3_nt: TGCAGTGCTAAACAAGCGGGGTACTACGAGCAGTACTTC; cdr3_aa: CSAKQAGYYEQYF
d_call: TRBD2; v_call: TRBV7-2; clone_size: NA; j_call: TRBJ2-3; cdr3_nt: TGTGCCAGCAGTCCATTCATAGCGGGGGGGATGGTAGATACGCAGTATTTT; cdr3_aa: CASSPFIAGGMVDTQYF
d_call: NA; v_call: TRBV4-3; clone_size: few; j_call: TRBJ1-2; cdr3_nt: TGCGCCAGCAGCCAAGATACAGGACATAGGGCATATGGCTACACCTTC; cdr3_aa: CASSQDTGHRAYGYTF
d_call: NA; v_call: TRBV20-1; clone_size: NA; j_call: TRBJ2-3; cdr3_nt: TGCAGTGCTAGGGGGCTGCGAGATACGCAGTATTTT; cdr3_aa: CSARGLRDTQYF
d_call: TRBD2; v_call: TRBV15; clone_size: NA; j_call: TRBJ2-1; cdr3_nt: TGTGCCACCAACACCCTAGCGGGGACAAGCTCCTACAATGAGCAGTTCTTC; cdr3_aa: CATNTLAGTSSYNEQFF
d_call: TRBD2; v_call: TRBV4-1; clone_size: few; j_call: TRBJ2-1; cdr3_nt: TGCGCCAGCAGCCAAGATGCGGGACTAGCGGGTTACAATGAGCAGTTCTTC; cdr3_aa: CASSQDAGLAGYNEQFF
d_call: NA; v_call: TRBV7-9; clone_size: NA; j_call: TRBJ1-1; cdr3_nt: TGTGCCAGCAGCGTCGGACCGAAGAACACTGAAGCTTTCTTT; cdr3_aa: CASSVGPKNTEAFF
d_call: TRBD1; v_call: TRBV27; clone_size: few; j_call: TRBJ1-2; cdr3_nt: TGTGCCAGCAGTTTTTCTGACAGGGATTCCTATGGCTACACCTTC; cdr3_aa: CASSFSDRDSYGYTF
d_call: NA; v_call: TRBV25-1; clone_size: NA; j_call: TRBJ1-2; cdr3_nt: TGTGCCAGCACCAACGCCCTTGGCTCTGGCTACACCTTC; cdr3_aa: CASTNALGSGYTF
d_call: NA; v_call: TRBV29-1; clone_size: few; j_call: TRBJ1-2; cdr3_nt: TGCAGCGTTTCGCGGGTACAGGGCTACACCTTC; cdr3_aa: CSVSRVQGYTF
d_call: NA; v_call: TRBV13; clone_size: many; j_call: TRBJ2-5; cdr3_nt: TGTGCCAGCAGCTTAGGGGGGCACTTACAAGAGACCCAGTACTTC; cdr3_aa: CASSLGGHLQETQYF
d_call: NA; v_call: TRBV5-8; clone_size: once; j_call: TRBJ2-3; cdr3_nt: TGTGCCAGCAGCGGTTCGGGGGAGGCGGGGGCATTCTACACAGATACGCAGTATTTT; cdr3_aa: CASSGSGEAGAFYTDTQYF
d_call: NA; v_call: TRBV20-1; clone_size: few; j_call: TRBJ2-7; cdr3_nt: TGCAGTTCGCAACCGGACAGTAACTCCTACGAGCAGTACTTC; cdr3_aa: CSSQPDSNSYEQYF
d_call: NA; v_call: TRBV11-2; clone_size: once; j_call: TRBJ2-1; cdr3_nt: TGTGCCAGCAGCTTAGAGACAGGCTCCTACAATGAGCAGTTCTTC; cdr3_aa: CASSLETGSYNEQFF